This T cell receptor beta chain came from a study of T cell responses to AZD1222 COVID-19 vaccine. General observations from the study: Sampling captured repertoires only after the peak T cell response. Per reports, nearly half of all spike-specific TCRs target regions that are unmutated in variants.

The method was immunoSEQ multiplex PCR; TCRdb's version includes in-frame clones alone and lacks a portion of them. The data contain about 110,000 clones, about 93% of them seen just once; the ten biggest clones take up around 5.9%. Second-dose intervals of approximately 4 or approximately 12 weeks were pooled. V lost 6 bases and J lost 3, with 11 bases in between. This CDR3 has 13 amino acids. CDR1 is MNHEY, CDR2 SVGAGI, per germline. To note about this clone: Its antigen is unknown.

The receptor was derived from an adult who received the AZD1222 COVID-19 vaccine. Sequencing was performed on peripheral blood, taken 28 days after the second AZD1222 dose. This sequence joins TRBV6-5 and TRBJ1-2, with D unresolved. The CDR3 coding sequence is TGTGCCAGCAGAGTGGGAGGGCACTATGGCTACACCTTC. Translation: CASRVGGHYGYTF.